Listed below are T cell receptor beta chains from one sample, sequenced in a study of blood T cells in healthy people across ages. MiXCR, run by TCRdb on the 5' RACE reads, gives a single entry per CDR3 protein. The sample has about 830,000 distinct CDR3 sequences; around 62% are singletons. Specimen: blood. These receptors were obtained from a man aged 30 to 45 in good health. Each CDR3 is given without its conserved first and last residue. The order of the fields is CDR3 protein, V gene.

ASSPERGGRDTQY | TRBV5-1
ASSPQYSNQPQH | TRBV18
ASSQDRSGGEQF | TRBV3-1
SARDGQGAGEQY | TRBV20-1
SYQGVGANVLT | TRBV29-1
ASSPGLAGILGTQY | TRBV6-5
SADGPGEQY | TRBV29-1
AWSRQHTEAF | TRBV30
ASSRQGRTNEKLF | TRBV9
ASSQGGSMIEKLF | TRBV4-2
ASSFFRGPMRDTQY | TRBV7-9
ASSKVLRSDVEETQY | TRBV21-1
ASSPRTAGNQPQH | TRBV6-2/TRBV6-3
SVEQSYGYT | TRBV29-1
ASSKEEEETQY | TRBV21-1
SARDGGKSTDTQY | TRBV20-1
ASSLVGTMGETQY | TRBV7-2
ASSQGDVRYEQY | TRBV6-5
ASTEGLSNEQF | TRBV28
ASSQDEIPSETQY | TRBV3-1
ASSETAGGYNEQF | TRBV6-1
SVPNPGNTEAF | TRBV29-1
ASSVEFLSEQF | TRBV9
ATARSTNEKLF | TRBV10-3
ASSSQRGMNEQF | TRBV7-3
ASSEGQAWNYEQY | TRBV25-1
ASSLDRVREKLF | TRBV12-3/TRBV12-4
ASCIREDSPLH | TRBV6-5
ASSQVRYNEQF | TRBV14
ASRGEVAF | TRBV25-1
SAPGTDTDTQY | TRBV20-1
ASSSGEKTNEKLF | TRBV12-3/TRBV12-4
ASSSSTGTSGGNNEQF | TRBV7-9
ASSRNRASYGYT | TRBV14
ASSFTGELNYGYT | TRBV12-3/TRBV12-4
SASPRDRVSYEQY | TRBV20-1